These 20 T cell receptor beta chains share one sample of origin, sequenced in a study of PD-1 blockade in classical Hodgkin lymphoma. Using immunoSEQ multiplex PCR, the repertoire was profiled, and TCRdb retains in-frame clones only, with some absent. This table holds about 25,000 clones, about 80% found once. Time point described: cycle 4 day 1 (C4D1), after 6 weeks of nivolumab. Each patient relapsed following autologous stem cell transplantation, and prior brentuximab vedotin exposure differed. Sequenced material: peripheral blood mononuclear cells (PBMCs), taken before the fourth cycle of nivolumab. These receptors originate from a human donor with classical Hodgkin lymphoma.

The V and J genes are TRBV9 and TRBJ2-2, with 7 nucleotides matching TRBD1. V gave up 2 bases and J gave up 2 bases; unmatched junction bases: 3. The CDR3 loop spans 15 amino acids. Germline V gene data show CDR1 as SGDLS and CDR2 as YYNGEE. Written as DNA, the CDR3 is TGTGCCAGCAGCGTTCGACAGGGAAACACCGGGGAGCTGTTTTTT. This encodes CASSVRQGNTGELFF. Complete variable domain (other parts from reference TRBV9 and TRBJ2-2): DSGVTQTPKHLITATGQRVTLRCSPRSGDLSVYWYQQSLDQGLQFLIQYYNGEERAKGNILERFSAQQFPDLHSELNLSSLELGDSALYFCASSVRQGNTGELFFGEGSRLTVL.

This chain uses TRBV6-5 with TRBJ2-7, with a possible D match to TRBD1 (6 bases). V was trimmed by 2 bases and J by 6 bases, leaving 14 bases between them. The CDR3 totals 14 residues. CDR1 and CDR2 from the germline V gene are MNHEY and SVGAGI. The CDR3 DNA reads as TGTGCCAGCAGTTACGGGGGCCCTCAGAGCGAGCAGTACTTC. This encodes CASSYGGPQSEQYF.

A note on this clone: Within the sample, other DNA sequences also encode this same CDR3. The chain links TRBV6-5 to TRBJ2-7, with D possibly matching TRBD1 (5 bases). This CDR3 has 15 residues. Germline V gives CDR1 MNHEY, CDR2 SVGAGI. V lost 0 bases, J lost 1 base, and 10 bases lay in between. In DNA form, the CDR3 reads TGTGCCAGCAGTTACTCAGGATCAGGGTCCTACGAGCAGTACTTC. Residues: CASSYSGSGSYEQYF.

The CDR3 loop is CATSVVAGGSSTDTQYF. DNA for the CDR3: TGTGCCACCTCGGTGGTAGCGGGGGGCTCAAGCACAGATACGCAGTATTTT. The J gene is TRBJ2-3, the V gene TRBV10-3; 10 bases map to TRBD2. The CDR3 is 17 amino acids. Losses at the gene ends were 10 bases for V and 0 bases for J; bases not matched to a gene: 13. Germline CDR1 and CDR2: ENHRY and SYGVKD.

J is TRBJ2-7 and V is TRBV5-4; maybe TRBD1 (6 bases). Trimming pared 3 bases from V and 0 bases from J, leaving 13 bases between. CDR3 length: 15 residues. Germline lookup yields CDR1 SGHNT and CDR2 YYREEE (reference sequence). The CDR3 nucleotides are TGTGCCAGCAGCTCCCAACAGGGTAGCTCCTACGAGCAGTACTTC. Its translation is CASSSQQGSSYEQYF.

The chain links TRBV5-1 to TRBJ2-2; tentatively, D is TRBD1 (5 bases). Germline V gene data show CDR1 as SGHRS and CDR2 as YFSETQ. The CDR3 consists of 15 residues. The germline V and J ends were trimmed by 4 bases and 1 base, with 11 bases remaining between them. The chain's CDR3 is CASSLRAVNTGELFF. In DNA form, the CDR3 reads TGCGCCAGCAGCCTCAGGGCGGTGAACACCGGGGAGCTGTTTTTT.

V usage is TRBV12-5 and J usage is TRBJ1-5; tentatively, D is TRBD1 (5 bases). This CDR3 region has 14 residues. From germline, CDR1 is LGHNT and CDR2 FRNRAP. Between the trimmed V and J ends, which lost 0 bases and 6 bases, there was a span of 9 bases. CDR3 coding DNA: TGTGCTAGTGGTTTGGTCGGCGGGGCTCAGCCCCAGCATTTT. This sequence encodes CASGLVGGAQPQHF. The whole variable domain, filled in from reference TRBV12-5 and TRBJ1-5, reads DARVTQTPRHKVTEMGQEVTMRCQPILGHNTVFWYRQTMMQGLELLAYFRNRAPLDDSGMPKDRFSAEMPDATLATLKIQPSEPRDSAVYFCASGLVGGAQPQHFGDGTRLSIL.

The rearrangement links TRBV27 to TRBJ2-7, with 8 bases aligning to TRBD1. Per the germline V gene, CDR1 is MNHEY and CDR2 is SMNVEV (reference sequence). The V and J ends lost 0 bases and 1 base, in that order; junction bases with no gene match: 5. The CDR3 runs to 16 residues. Here the CDR3 reads CASSLSGQGWSYEQYF. CDR3 nucleotide sequence: TGTGCCAGCAGTTTATCCGGACAGGGATGGTCCTACGAGCAGTACTTC.

This chain connects TRBV7-2 to TRBJ2-2; D remains ambiguous. CDR1 and CDR2 (germline): SGHTA, FQGNSA. V was cut by 2 bases and J by 0 bases, with 7 bases left in between. There are 15 residues in the CDR3. The CDR3 region has the DNA TGTGCCAGCAGCTTAAGGACGGCGAACACCGGGGAGCTGTTTTTT. It yields the protein CASSLRTANTGELFF.

This chain connects TRBV5-5 to TRBJ1-4, with 9 bases identical to TRBD1. Germline-derived CDR1 and CDR2 are SGHKS and YYEKEE (reference sequence). Germline trimming cut 3 bases from V and 8 bases from J; bases unmatched to any gene: 8. The CDR3 spans 15 residues. The CDR3 region has the DNA TGTGCCAGCAGCTCCGGGACAGGGCAGAAGGAAAAACTGTTTTTT. This encodes CASSSGTGQKEKLFF.

The count of this clone is one. The genes are TRBV7-2 and TRBJ2-1; possibly TRBD1 or TRBD2 for D (6 bases each). V was clipped by 1 base and J by 8 bases, with 27 bases between them. CDR3 length: 19 amino acids. Germline CDR1 SGHTA, CDR2 FQGNSA. CDR3 in DNA: TGTGCCAGCAGCTTAGAGAATCCCAACGGGGGCCCCCCTCCGGATGAGCAGTTCTTC. Its protein is CASSLENPNGGPPPDEQFF. The whole variable domain, filled in from reference TRBV7-2 and TRBJ2-1, reads GAGVSQSPSNKVTEKGKDVELRCDPISGHTALYWYRQSLGQGLEFLIYFQGNSAPDKSGLPSDRFSAERTGGSVSTLTIQRTQQEDSAVYLCASSLENPNGGPPPDEQFFGPGTRLTVL.

The chain combines TRBV28 with TRBJ2-2; a weak D match, TRBD1 (6 bases). Trimming removed 5 bases at V and 2 bases at J, with 15 bases between. The length of the CDR3 is 16 residues. The germline V gene encodes CDR1 MDHEN and CDR2 SYDVKM. CDR3 in amino acids: CASSPGRTANTGELFF. Here the CDR3 DNA reads TGTGCCAGCAGTCCGGGCCGGACAGCTAACACCGGGGAGCTGTTTTTT.

In nucleotides, the CDR3 is TGTGCCAGTCGACCTCTTGCAACTAATGAAAAACTGTTTTTT. Amino acid sequence: CASRPLATNEKLFF. The chain has TRBV6-1 and TRBJ1-4; D call uncertain. This CDR3 is 14 amino acids long. CDR1 is MNHNS and CDR2 is SASEGT in the germline V gene. The V gene lost 9 bases and the J gene lost 0 bases, with 11 bases spanning the gap.

This clone was seen a handful of times. The gene calls are TRBV27 and TRBJ1-6; possible D gene TRBD1, 5 bases. V dropped 8 bases and J dropped 10 bases, with 9 bases sitting between them. The CDR3 is 11 residues long. Germline V gene data show CDR1 as MNHEY and CDR2 as SMNVEV (reference sequence). The CDR3 loop reads CASGWGSPLHF. CDR3 nucleotide sequence: TGTGCCAGCGGTTGGGGGTCACCCCTCCACTTT.

The chain recombines TRBV9 with TRBJ1-5; D is unresolved. Germline loops: CDR1 SGDLS, CDR2 YYNGEE. This CDR3 is 15 amino acids long. V was pared by 0 bases and J by 1 base, with 8 bases between. The CDR3: CASSVAGLSNQPQHF. CDR3 nucleotides: TGTGCCAGCAGCGTAGCTGGGTTGAGCAATCAGCCCCAGCATTTT.

This chain connects TRBV10-1 to TRBJ2-3, with 7 bases that match TRBD2. The CDR3 is made up of 16 amino acids. Germline V CDR1 and CDR2: WNHNN, SYGVQD (reference sequence). Unmatched junction bases numbered 5, after V lost 2 bases and J lost 0 bases. The DNA of the CDR3 is TGCGCCAGCAGTGAGGGGAGGGACCCTAGCACAGATACGCAGTATTTT. Amino acid sequence: CASSEGRDPSTDTQYF.

This chain uses TRBV29-1 with TRBJ2-5; 10 positions match TRBD2. CDR1 and CDR2 from the germline V gene are SQVTM and ANQGSEA. V lost 6 bases, J lost 2 bases, and 6 bases stayed unmatched. CDR3 length: 14 residues. The CDR3 coding sequence is TGCAGCGTCACCGGGACTAGCGTACAAGAGACCCAGTACTTC. The encoded protein is CSVTGTSVQETQYF.

This chain links TRBV4-3 with TRBJ1-6, with D unresolved. Trimming removed 1 base at V and 6 bases at J, with 16 bases between. The CDR3 totals 17 residues. Germline CDR1 LGHNA, CDR2 YSLEER. The CDR3 nucleotides are TGCGCCAGCAGCCAAGGCACCCGTCAGACTTTTAATTCACCCCTCCACTTT. It encodes CASSQGTRQTFNSPLHF.

The J gene is TRBJ1-1, the V gene TRBV6-1; 7 positions agree with TRBD1. The CDR3 is 15 residues long. Germline V gene lookup returns CDR1 MNHNS and CDR2 SASEGT. The V gene end was trimmed by 5 bases and the J gene end by 5 bases; junction bases not matched to a gene: 11. In nucleotides, the CDR3 is TGTGCCAGCAGTCGTCTCACAGGGGCTGTAACTGAAGCTTTCTTT. It codes for CASSRLTGAVTEAFF.

This clone was counted between two and nine times. J is TRBJ1-2 and V is TRBV5-6; D call uncertain. The CDR3 has 13 amino acids. V lost 0 bases and J 2 bases, leaving 5 bases between the germline ends. Germline CDR1 is SGHDT and CDR2 is YYEEEE. CDR3 nucleotide sequence: TGTGCCAGCAGCTTGGAACAAAACTATGGCTACACCTTC. Amino acid sequence: CASSLEQNYGYTF.